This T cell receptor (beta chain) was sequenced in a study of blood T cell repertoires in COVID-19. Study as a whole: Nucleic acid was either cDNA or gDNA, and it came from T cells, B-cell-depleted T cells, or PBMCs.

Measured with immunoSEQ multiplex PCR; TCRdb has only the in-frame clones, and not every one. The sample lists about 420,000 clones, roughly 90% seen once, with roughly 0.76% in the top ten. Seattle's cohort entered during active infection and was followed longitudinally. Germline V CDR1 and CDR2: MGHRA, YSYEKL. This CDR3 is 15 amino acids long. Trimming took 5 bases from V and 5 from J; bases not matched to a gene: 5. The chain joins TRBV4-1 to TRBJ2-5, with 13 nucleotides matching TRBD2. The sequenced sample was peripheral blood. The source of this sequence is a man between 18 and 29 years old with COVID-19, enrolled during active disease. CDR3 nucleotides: TGCGCCAGCAGCTTACTAGCGGGGGGGCTGGAGACCCAGTACTTC. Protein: CASSLLAGGLETQYF.